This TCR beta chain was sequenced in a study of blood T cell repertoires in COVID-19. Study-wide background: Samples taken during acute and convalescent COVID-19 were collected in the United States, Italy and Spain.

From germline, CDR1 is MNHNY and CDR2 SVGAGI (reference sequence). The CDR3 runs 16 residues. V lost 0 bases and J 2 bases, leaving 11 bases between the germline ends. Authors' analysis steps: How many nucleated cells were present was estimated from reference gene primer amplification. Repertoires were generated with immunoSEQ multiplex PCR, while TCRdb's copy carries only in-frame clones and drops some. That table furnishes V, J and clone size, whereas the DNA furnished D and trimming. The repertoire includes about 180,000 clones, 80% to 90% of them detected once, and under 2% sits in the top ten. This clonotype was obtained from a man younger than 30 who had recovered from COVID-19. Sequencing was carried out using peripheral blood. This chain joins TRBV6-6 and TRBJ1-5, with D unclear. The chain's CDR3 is CASSYSAGVGNQPQHF. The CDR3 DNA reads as TGTGCCAGCAGTTACTCGGCCGGGGTGGGCAATCAGCCCCAGCATTTT.